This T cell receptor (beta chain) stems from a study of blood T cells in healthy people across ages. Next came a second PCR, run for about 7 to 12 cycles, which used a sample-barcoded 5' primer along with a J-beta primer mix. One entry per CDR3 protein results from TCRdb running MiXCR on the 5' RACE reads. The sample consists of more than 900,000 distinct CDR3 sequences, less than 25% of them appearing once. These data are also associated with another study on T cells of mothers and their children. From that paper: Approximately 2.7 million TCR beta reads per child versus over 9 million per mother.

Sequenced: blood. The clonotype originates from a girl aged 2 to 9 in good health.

DNA for the CDR3: TGTGCCAGCAGTGAACACAACAGCTACTCCTATGGCTACACCTTC. This gives the protein CASSEHNSYSYGYTF. The V call is TRBV25-1, the J call TRBJ1-2; no clear D. CDR1 and CDR2 (germline): MGHDK, SYGVNS. This CDR3 is built from 15 residues. V lost 2 bases to trimming and J lost 4 bases, with 14 bases between them.